This is a list of T cell receptor beta chains from one sample in a study of shared clonotypes between healthy human individuals. Method: immunoSEQ multiplex PCR; TCRdb's copy keeps in-frame clones and lacks some. The sample carries about 520,000 clones, approximately 94% recorded once. Sequencing was performed on naive CD4+ T cells sorted from blood. The receptor set was obtained from a woman aged 25 to 45 in good health. The CDR3 runs from the conserved cysteine through the conserved F or W. Fields, in order: V gene, J gene, clone size, D gene, CDR3 length, CDR3 DNA, CDR3 protein. A D gene is named only where the DNA matches it firmly. Clone sizes are given selectively: once, few, many, or a class where the clone is expanded.

V gene: TRBV2
J gene: TRBJ2-5
clone size: once
D gene: NA
CDR3 length: 11
CDR3 DNA: TGTGCCAGCGGAAATGAGGGACCCCAGTACTTC
CDR3 protein: CASGNEGPQYF

V gene: TRBV7-9
J gene: TRBJ2-1
clone size: NA
D gene: NA
CDR3 length: 15
CDR3 DNA: TGTGCCAGCAGCTTAGGGACATACTCCTACAATGAGCAGTTCTTC
CDR3 protein: CASSLGTYSYNEQFF

V gene: TRBV4-2
J gene: TRBJ2-7
clone size: NA
D gene: NA
CDR3 length: 16
CDR3 DNA: TGTGCCAGCAGCCAAGATCCCTCCCCCTCGCCTTTAGAGCAGTACTTC
CDR3 protein: CASSQDPSPSPLEQYF

V gene: TRBV5-1
J gene: TRBJ2-3
clone size: NA
D gene: NA
CDR3 length: 16
CDR3 DNA: TGCGCCAGCAGCTTAGTTGCAGGGGTTAGCACAGATACGCAGTATTTT
CDR3 protein: CASSLVAGVSTDTQYF

V gene: TRBV10-3
J gene: TRBJ2-3
clone size: NA
D gene: NA
CDR3 length: 14
CDR3 DNA: TGTGCCATCAGTGAGGGCACATTCACAGATACGCAGTATTTT
CDR3 protein: CAISEGTFTDTQYF

V gene: TRBV14
J gene: TRBJ2-1
clone size: NA
D gene: TRBD2
CDR3 length: 14
CDR3 DNA: TGTGCCAGCAGCCCGACGGGGGGCTACAATGAGCAGTTCTTC
CDR3 protein: CASSPTGGYNEQFF

V gene: TRBV18
J gene: TRBJ1-2
clone size: NA
D gene: NA
CDR3 length: 14
CDR3 DNA: TGTGCCAGCTCACCAAGGGACAATAACTATGGCTACACCTTC
CDR3 protein: CASSPRDNNYGYTF

V gene: TRBV19
J gene: TRBJ1-5
clone size: NA
D gene: NA
CDR3 length: 17
CDR3 DNA: TGTGCCAGTAGCCCCCTTGGGGTGGCAGGGCCGTGGCAGCCCCAGCATTTT
CDR3 protein: CASSPLGVAGPWQPQHF

V gene: TRBV7-8
J gene: TRBJ1-1
clone size: NA
D gene: NA
CDR3 length: 13
CDR3 DNA: TGTGCCAGCAGCTTAAGTCTTGGCACTGAAGCTTTCTTT
CDR3 protein: CASSLSLGTEAFF

V gene: TRBV19
J gene: TRBJ2-5
clone size: NA
D gene: TRBD1
CDR3 length: 16
CDR3 DNA: TGTGCCAGTAGCACCGGACAGGGGGCGCTTTCGGAGACCCAGTACTTC
CDR3 protein: CASSTGQGALSETQYF

V gene: TRBV28
J gene: TRBJ2-7
clone size: NA
D gene: NA
CDR3 length: 12
CDR3 DNA: TGTGCCAGCAGTTTCGATGGCTACGAGCAGTACTTC
CDR3 protein: CASSFDGYEQYF

V gene: TRBV6-1
J gene: TRBJ2-7
clone size: NA
D gene: NA
CDR3 length: 14
CDR3 DNA: TGTGCCAGCAGTCTCCGACGGATATCCTACGAGCAGTACTTC
CDR3 protein: CASSLRRISYEQYF

V gene: TRBV28
J gene: TRBJ2-1
clone size: NA
D gene: TRBD1
CDR3 length: 14
CDR3 DNA: TGTGCCAGCAGTTTGCAGGGGGTTGGCAATGAGCAGTTCTTC
CDR3 protein: CASSLQGVGNEQFF

V gene: TRBV7-2
J gene: TRBJ2-5
clone size: NA
D gene: NA
CDR3 length: 13
CDR3 DNA: TGTGCCAGCAGCTTCGGACAGCAAGAGACCCAGTACTTC
CDR3 protein: CASSFGQQETQYF

V gene: TRBV19
J gene: TRBJ1-3
clone size: NA
D gene: NA
CDR3 length: 14
CDR3 DNA: TGTGCCAGTAGTATAGGTCAAACTGGAAACACCATATATTTT
CDR3 protein: CASSIGQTGNTIYF

V gene: TRBV28
J gene: TRBJ2-7
clone size: NA
D gene: NA
CDR3 length: 14
CDR3 DNA: TGTGCCAGCAGCCTCGGACCTAGTATCTACGAGCAGTACTTC
CDR3 protein: CASSLGPSIYEQYF

V gene: TRBV5-1
J gene: TRBJ1-4
clone size: NA
D gene: NA
CDR3 length: 15
CDR3 DNA: TGCGCCAGCAGCCCACAGGGTCCAACTAATGAAAAACTGTTTTTT
CDR3 protein: CASSPQGPTNEKLFF

V gene: TRBV5-1
J gene: TRBJ2-7
clone size: NA
D gene: NA
CDR3 length: 13
CDR3 DNA: TGCGCCAGCAGCCCCGCTTTTCCCTACGAGCAGTACTTC
CDR3 protein: CASSPAFPYEQYF

V gene: TRBV6-6
J gene: TRBJ1-1
clone size: NA
D gene: NA
CDR3 length: 15
CDR3 DNA: TGTGCCAGCAGCCCCCCGGGGAGGGTGAACACTGAAGCTTTCTTT
CDR3 protein: CASSPPGRVNTEAFF

V gene: TRBV27
J gene: TRBJ2-1
clone size: NA
D gene: NA
CDR3 length: 17
CDR3 DNA: TGTGCCAGCAGCTCACTGGCCGGGGGAGAGACCTACAATGAGCAGTTCTTC
CDR3 protein: CASSSLAGGETYNEQFF

V gene: TRBV28
J gene: TRBJ1-5
clone size: few
D gene: NA
CDR3 length: 12
CDR3 DNA: TGTGCCAGCAGTTTACGACCCGGGCCCCAGCATTTT
CDR3 protein: CASSLRPGPQHF

V gene: TRBV18
J gene: TRBJ2-1
clone size: NA
D gene: NA
CDR3 length: 12
CDR3 DNA: TGTGCCAGCTCAGTGGGGAGGAGTGAGCAGTTCTTC
CDR3 protein: CASSVGRSEQFF

V gene: TRBV19
J gene: TRBJ1-4
clone size: once
D gene: TRBD1
CDR3 length: 12
CDR3 DNA: TGTGCCACCAAGTCGGACAGGGAGAAACTGTTTTTT
CDR3 protein: CATKSDREKLFF

V gene: TRBV7-9
J gene: TRBJ2-5
clone size: once
D gene: TRBD1
CDR3 length: 17
CDR3 DNA: TGTGCCAGCAGCCCAAACTGGGGACAGAACCACCAAGAGACCCAGTACTTC
CDR3 protein: CASSPNWGQNHQETQYF

V gene: TRBV18
J gene: TRBJ2-7
clone size: NA
D gene: NA
CDR3 length: 13
CDR3 DNA: TGTGCCAGCTCACCACCAGGGATCGCAGAGCAGTACTTC
CDR3 protein: CASSPPGIAEQYF

V gene: TRBV6-1
J gene: TRBJ2-5
clone size: once
D gene: NA
CDR3 length: 10
CDR3 DNA: TGTGCCAGCAGCCAAGAGACCCAGTACTTC
CDR3 protein: CASSQETQYF

V gene: TRBV7-3
J gene: TRBJ2-2
clone size: NA
D gene: NA
CDR3 length: 16
CDR3 DNA: TGTGCCAGCAGCCCCCATCAGGCTGGGAACACCGGGGAGCTGTTTTTT
CDR3 protein: CASSPHQAGNTGELFF

V gene: TRBV28
J gene: TRBJ1-4
clone size: NA
D gene: NA
CDR3 length: 14
CDR3 DNA: TGTGCCAGCAGTGAACAGGGACATAATGAAAAACTGTTTTTT
CDR3 protein: CASSEQGHNEKLFF

V gene: TRBV18
J gene: TRBJ1-1
clone size: NA
D gene: NA
CDR3 length: 12
CDR3 DNA: TGTGCCAGCTCACAGAAGGGCACTGAAGCTTTCTTT
CDR3 protein: CASSQKGTEAFF

V gene: TRBV5-8
J gene: TRBJ2-1
clone size: once
D gene: NA
CDR3 length: 15
CDR3 DNA: TGTGCCAGCAGCTTGGATCGCGGGTTTTACAATGAGCAGTTCTTC
CDR3 protein: CASSLDRGFYNEQFF

V gene: TRBV5-4
J gene: TRBJ2-2
clone size: once
D gene: TRBD1
CDR3 length: 15
CDR3 DNA: TGTGCCAGCAGCCGTCGGGACAGGGGATCCGGGGAGCTGTTTTTT
CDR3 protein: CASSRRDRGSGELFF

V gene: TRBV14
J gene: TRBJ2-7
clone size: NA
D gene: NA
CDR3 length: 14
CDR3 DNA: TGTGCCAGCAGTCCTTATCTAGCTCCCTACGAGCAGTACTTC
CDR3 protein: CASSPYLAPYEQYF

V gene: TRBV28
J gene: TRBJ2-1
clone size: NA
D gene: NA
CDR3 length: 15
CDR3 DNA: TGTGCCAGCAGCTCTAGCGAGGGCTCCTACAATGAGCAGTTCTTC
CDR3 protein: CASSSSEGSYNEQFF

V gene: TRBV4-1
J gene: TRBJ2-3
clone size: NA
D gene: TRBD2
CDR3 length: 16
CDR3 DNA: TGCGCCAGCAGCCGACCACTAGCGGGAAGCACAGATACGCAGTATTTT
CDR3 protein: CASSRPLAGSTDTQYF

V gene: TRBV5-1
J gene: TRBJ1-1
clone size: NA
D gene: NA
CDR3 length: 14
CDR3 DNA: TGCGCCAGCAGCTTGCTCCCGGGGGACCCGATAGCTTTCTTT
CDR3 protein: CASSLLPGDPIAFF

V gene: TRBV19
J gene: TRBJ2-7
clone size: NA
D gene: TRBD2
CDR3 length: 15
CDR3 DNA: TGTGCCAGTAGTGATCGGGGGGTCCCCCCCTACGAGCAGTACTTC
CDR3 protein: CASSDRGVPPYEQYF

V gene: TRBV19
J gene: TRBJ2-1
clone size: NA
D gene: TRBD1
CDR3 length: 14
CDR3 DNA: TGTGCCAGTACCCCGGGACAGGTCTACAATGAGCAGTTCTTC
CDR3 protein: CASTPGQVYNEQFF

V gene: TRBV6-5
J gene: TRBJ2-1
clone size: once
D gene: NA
CDR3 length: 15
CDR3 DNA: TGTGCCAGCAGTTCCCCCGCGTTAGCGGACAATGAGCAGTTCTTC
CDR3 protein: CASSSPALADNEQFF

V gene: TRBV29-1
J gene: TRBJ1-1
clone size: few
D gene: NA
CDR3 length: 13
CDR3 DNA: TGCAGCGTTGAGGGGCAGAGAAACACTGAAGCTTTCTTT
CDR3 protein: CSVEGQRNTEAFF

V gene: TRBV7-9
J gene: TRBJ2-7
clone size: few
D gene: TRBD1
CDR3 length: 14
CDR3 DNA: TGTGCCAGCAGCTCCCGGACAGGGGTGACCGAGCAGTACTTC
CDR3 protein: CASSSRTGVTEQYF

V gene: TRBV28
J gene: TRBJ2-7
clone size: NA
D gene: TRBD1
CDR3 length: 17
CDR3 DNA: TGTGCCAGCAGTGCCCGAACGGGGACAGCGCTGTCCTACGAGCAGTACTTC
CDR3 protein: CASSARTGTALSYEQYF

V gene: TRBV13
J gene: TRBJ2-3
clone size: NA
D gene: NA
CDR3 length: 14
CDR3 DNA: TGTGCCAGCAGCCACTACGGTGGGACAGATACGCAGTATTTT
CDR3 protein: CASSHYGGTDTQYF

V gene: TRBV6-1
J gene: TRBJ2-7
clone size: NA
D gene: NA
CDR3 length: 16
CDR3 DNA: TGTGCCAGCAGTGAAGCGCCGGGGGCCCCCATCAACGAGCAGTACTTC
CDR3 protein: CASSEAPGAPINEQYF

V gene: TRBV7-9
J gene: TRBJ2-7
clone size: NA
D gene: TRBD2
CDR3 length: 13
CDR3 DNA: TGTGCCAGCAGCCAGGGACTAGGCGACGAGCAGTACTTC
CDR3 protein: CASSQGLGDEQYF

V gene: TRBV5-4
J gene: TRBJ2-1
clone size: NA
D gene: TRBD2
CDR3 length: 12
CDR3 DNA: TGTGCCAGCAGCTCACTAGCGGCCGGGCAGTTCTTC
CDR3 protein: CASSSLAAGQFF

V gene: TRBV4-1
J gene: TRBJ2-7
clone size: NA
D gene: NA
CDR3 length: 16
CDR3 DNA: TGCGCCAGCAGCTCATCATTGGGTATCGAAAGTTACGAGCAGTACTTC
CDR3 protein: CASSSSLGIESYEQYF

V gene: TRBV6-1
J gene: TRBJ1-5
clone size: NA
D gene: NA
CDR3 length: 15
CDR3 DNA: TGTGCCAGCAGTGTGATTGAGAATAGCAATCAGCCCCAGCATTTT
CDR3 protein: CASSVIENSNQPQHF

V gene: TRBV19
J gene: TRBJ1-5
clone size: NA
D gene: NA
CDR3 length: 12
CDR3 DNA: TGTGCCAGTAGTATCTCACATCAGCCCCAGCATTTT
CDR3 protein: CASSISHQPQHF

V gene: TRBV7-9
J gene: TRBJ2-3
clone size: NA
D gene: NA
CDR3 length: 15
CDR3 DNA: TGTGCCAGCAGCTTACTCGGAGGGGCGCAAGATACGCAGTATTTT
CDR3 protein: CASSLLGGAQDTQYF

V gene: TRBV10-3
J gene: TRBJ1-1
clone size: NA
D gene: TRBD1
CDR3 length: 15
CDR3 DNA: TGTGCCATCAGTGGGGACAGCAACCCAACCACTGAAGCTTTCTTT
CDR3 protein: CAISGDSNPTTEAFF

V gene: TRBV9
J gene: TRBJ2-1
clone size: once
D gene: TRBD2
CDR3 length: 16
CDR3 DNA: TGTGCCAGCAGCCCTAAGACCGGGACTAGCTACAATGAGCAGTTCTTC
CDR3 protein: CASSPKTGTSYNEQFF

V gene: TRBV27
J gene: TRBJ2-7
clone size: NA
D gene: NA
CDR3 length: 15
CDR3 DNA: TGTGCCAGCAGTTTAAGGCCGGACAAAACCTACGAGCAGTACTTC
CDR3 protein: CASSLRPDKTYEQYF